A selection of T cell receptor beta chains follows, all from one sample in a study of patients and donors after allogeneic stem cell transplantation. TCRdb fed the RT-PCR reads into MiXCR, producing one record per CDR3 protein. The sample lists approximately 20,000 distinct CDR3 sequences, approximately 5% occurring once. Sequencing was carried out using blood, either unsorted or a sorted T cell fraction (not recorded which). These receptors all stem from a human donor who was either an allogeneic HSCT recipient or a stem cell or donor lymphocyte infusion donor (not recorded which). It is not recorded whose cells these are; they may come from a transplant donor. The CDR3 runs from the conserved cysteine through the conserved F or W. D genes are given only for firm matches. Size values are once, few and many counts, or a class for expanded clones, and some rows have none.

TRBV2	few	TRBJ2-3	TRBD1	CASLPGQNADTQYF	TGTGCCAGTTTGCCGGGACAGAACGCGGATACGCAGTATTTT
TRBV5-6	NA	TRBJ1-1	NA	CASSPLAGYTEAFF	TGTGCCAGCAGCCCCCTCGCGGGGTACACTGAAGCTTTCTTT
TRBV10-3	many	TRBJ1-1	NA	CAIRAEDTEAFF	TGTGCCATCCGGGCAGAGGACACTGAAGCTTTCTTT
TRBV28	few	TRBJ1-1	NA	CASRTPGTEAFF	TGTGCCAGCAGGACACCCGGGACTGAAGCTTTCTTT
TRBV4-2	many	TRBJ2-1	TRBD2	CASRRLAEYNEQFF	TGTGCCAGCAGGAGACTAGCGGAATACAATGAGCAGTTCTTC
TRBV20-1	NA	TRBJ1-2	NA	CSAREGGDYGYTF	TGCAGTGCTAGAGAGGGGGGTGACTATGGCTACACCTTC
TRBV27	many	TRBJ1-5	NA	CASSPRQARQPQHF	TGTGCCAGCAGTCCGCGACAAGCCCGTCAGCCCCAGCATTTT
TRBV11-2	NA	TRBJ1-2	NA	CASSSPLRGNYGYTF	TGTGCCAGCAGCTCCCCCCTCCGGGGGAACTATGGCTACACCTTC
TRBV28	many	TRBJ2-1	NA	CASSVVGGRSYNEQFF	TGTGCCAGCAGTGTGGTCGGGGGTAGGTCCTACAATGAGCAGTTCTTC
TRBV12-3/TRBV12-4	many	TRBJ1-2	TRBD1	CASSGTGGGGYTF	TGTGCCAGCAGTGGGACAGGGGGGGGCGGCTACACCTTC
TRBV19	NA	TRBJ1-2	TRBD1	CASSTTPSRTGVIYGYTF	TGTGCCAGTAGTACAACCCCCTCCCGGACAGGGGTTATCTATGGCTACACCTTC
TRBV9	medium-sized	TRBJ1-2	NA	CASERGGLGYTF	TGTGCCAGCGAAAGGGGAGGGCTTGGCTACACCTTC
TRBV10-2	many	TRBJ2-1	NA	CASSEFLNEQFF	TGCGCCAGCAGTGAATTTCTCAATGAGCAGTTCTTC
TRBV21-1	few	TRBJ1-1	NA	CASSKARGNTEAFF	TGTGCCAGCAGCAAAGCGCGGGGGAACACTGAAGCTTTCTTT
TRBV9	few	TRBJ2-5	TRBD2	CASSVGGRVETQYF	TGTGCCAGCAGCGTAGGCGGGAGAGTTGAGACCCAGTACTTC
TRBV30	NA	TRBJ2-7	NA	CAWSAVGNYEQYF	TGTGCCTGGAGTGCTGTAGGGAATTACGAGCAGTACTTC
TRBV4-2	many	TRBJ1-6	NA	CASTESLGSYNSPLHF	TGTGCCAGCACCGAATCGTTAGGCTCCTATAATTCACCCCTCCACTTT
TRBV20-1	many	TRBJ2-3	TRBD1	CSASTGGHEDTQYF	TGCAGTGCTAGCACAGGGGGCCATGAAGATACGCAGTATTTT
TRBV28	many	TRBJ1-1	NA	CASSKFPEAFF	TGTGCCAGCAGTAAGTTTCCCGAAGCTTTCTTT
TRBV10-3	many	TRBJ2-1	NA	CAISGGPHNEQFF	TGTGCCATCAGTGGGGGGCCTCACAATGAGCAGTTCTTC
TRBV7-9	many	TRBJ2-1	NA	CASSLEVDESAINEQFF	TGTGCCAGCAGCTTAGAGGTTGATGAGAGTGCGATCAATGAGCAGTTCTTC
TRBV10-3	many	TRBJ2-1	TRBD2	CAISDPTSGIYNEQFF	TGTGCCATCAGTGACCCTACTAGCGGGATATACAATGAGCAGTTCTTC
TRBV20-1	many	TRBJ1-2	NA	CSAPPGSVESNYGYTF	TGCAGTGCTCCGCCGGGATCGGTGGAATCTAACTATGGCTACACCTTC
TRBV7-9	few	TRBJ2-5	NA	CASRAGQGGETQYF	TGTGCCAGCAGGGCGGGCCAAGGGGGGGAGACCCAGTACTTC
TRBV11-2	many	TRBJ2-5	NA	CASSPGQGFSAQYF	TGTGCCAGCAGCCCCGGGCAGGGATTTTCCGCCCAGTACTTC
TRBV5-1	NA	TRBJ1-2	TRBD1	CASSPGGTDKFNYGYTF	TGCGCCAGCAGCCCAGGGGGAACGGATAAGTTTAACTATGGCTACACCTTC
TRBV20-1	many	TRBJ2-7	TRBD2	CSATPTSGSPYEQYF	TGCAGTGCTACCCCGACTAGCGGGAGTCCCTACGAGCAGTACTTC
TRBV5-1	many	TRBJ2-7	TRBD1	CASSLGGQGVGEQYF	TGCGCCAGCAGCTTGGGGGGACAGGGAGTTGGCGAGCAGTACTTC
TRBV18	many	TRBJ1-2	TRBD1	CASSPLGQEPNYGYTF	TGTGCCAGCTCACCGCTTGGACAGGAGCCTAACTATGGCTACACCTTC
TRBV9	many	TRBJ2-7	NA	CASSVEAVYEQRKYF	TGTGCCAGCAGCGTAGAGGCGGTATACGAGCAGAGGAAGTACTTC
TRBV11-1	many	TRBJ2-6	TRBD1	CASSLWGDRGGPGANVLTF	TGTGCCAGCAGCCTCTGGGGGGACAGGGGAGGACCTGGGGCCAACGTCCTGACTTTC
TRBV5-6	many	TRBJ1-1	TRBD1	CASSLLVSHTTGGKNTEAFF	TGTGCCAGCAGCTTGCTGGTGTCCCATACTACAGGGGGCAAGAACACTGAAGCTTTCTTT
TRBV11-1	many	TRBJ2-2	NA	CASSRKTFPPCVRTGELFF	TGTGCCAGCAGCCGAAAAACCTTCCCCCCGTGTGTGAGGACCGGGGAGCTGTTTTTT
TRBV7-3	many	TRBJ2-1	NA	CASSEGYEQFF	TGTGCCAGCAGCGAGGGTTATGAGCAGTTCTTC
TRBV5-6	few	TRBJ1-4	TRBD1	CASSLWQGAEKLFF	TGTGCCAGCAGCTTGTGGCAGGGGGCTGAAAAACTGTTTTTT
TRBV4-1	NA	TRBJ2-3	NA	CASSQDYGNLAADTQYF	TGCGCCAGCAGCCAAGATTACGGGAACTTAGCGGCAGATACGCAGTATTTT
TRBV20-1	many	TRBJ2-1	NA	CSARVGTLAQEEQFF	TGCAGTGCTAGAGTCGGGACTCTTGCCCAGGAGGAGCAGTTCTTC
TRBV27	many	TRBJ1-5	TRBD1	CASRGTGEYQPQHF	TGTGCCAGCAGGGGGACAGGGGAGTATCAGCCCCAGCATTTT
TRBV28	many	TRBJ2-5	NA	CASSFRRPPKTQYF	TGTGCCAGCAGTTTTCGTAGGCCCCCAAAGACCCAGTACTTC
TRBV9	many	TRBJ1-1	NA	CASSAQGLATEAFF	TGTGCCAGCAGCGCACAGGGTCTGGCCACTGAAGCTTTCTTT
TRBV3-1	few	TRBJ1-1	TRBD1	CASSPRDRVFGTEAFF	TGTGCCAGCAGCCCCCGGGACAGGGTTTTTGGCACTGAAGCTTTCTTT
TRBV19	few	TRBJ2-5	NA	CASSRGPLETQYF	TGTGCCAGTAGTAGGGGACCCCTGGAGACCCAGTACTTC
TRBV6-5	few	TRBJ1-4	NA	CASSYSGDTNEKLFF	TGTGCCAGCAGTTACTCGGGGGACACTAATGAAAAACTGTTTTTT